One sample yielded the 23 T cell receptor beta chains listed below, sequenced in a study of T cell responses to AZD1222 COVID-19 vaccine. The table came from immunoSEQ multiplex PCR; TCRdb's copy has only in-frame clones and leaves some out. The data hold 140,000 or so clones, with about 90% observed a single time. The specimen comprised peripheral blood, sampled on day 0 of AZD1222 vaccination. These receptors all stem from an adult in good health.

The chain combines TRBV7-2 with TRBJ1-2, with TRBD1 identical over 9 bases. V shed 1 base and J 4 bases; nucleotides not matched to a gene: 1. Germline values: CDR1 SGHTA, CDR2 FQGNSA. This CDR3 region has 14 residues. As DNA, the CDR3 is TGTGCCAGCAGCTTAGGACAGGGGGGCTATGGCTACACCTTC. This gives the protein CASSLGQGGYGYTF. Full variable domain (missing parts from reference TRBV7-2 and TRBJ1-2): GAGVSQSPSNKVTEKGKDVELRCDPISGHTALYWYRQSLGQGLEFLIYFQGNSAPDKSGLPSDRFSAERTGGSVSTLTIQRTQQEDSAVYLCASSLGQGGYGYTFGSGTRLTVV.

Details on this clone: Other nucleotide sequences in the sample specify the same CDR3. The rearrangement joins TRBV12-3 or TRBV12-4 to TRBJ1-5; no reliable D call. The V end was cut by 3 bases, the J end by 4 bases, with 4 bases between. The CDR3 length is 12 residues. Here the CDR3 reads CASSFSNQPQHF. The CDR3 nucleotides are TGTGCCAGCAGTTTTTCGAATCAGCCCCAGCATTTT.

The gene calls are TRBV6-5 and TRBJ1-6; possibly TRBD1 for D (5 bases). CDR3 length equals 12 residues. V lost 6 bases to trimming and J lost 7 bases, with 7 bases between them. Germline loops: CDR1 MNHEY, CDR2 SVGAGI. The CDR3 loop reads CASSRQNSPLHF. The CDR3 bases are TGTGCCAGCAGCCGACAGAATTCACCCCTCCACTTT.

This chain links TRBV21-1 with TRBJ1-6; the table's TRBD1 call for D was not verified on the DNA. TRBV21-1 is tagged as a pseudogene. This CDR3 is 17 amino acids long. The CDR3 region has the DNA TGTGCCAGCAGCAAAGGTAACGACAGGGGTTGCTCTTCACCCCTCCACTTT. Protein product: CASSKGNDRGCSSPLHF.

This clone turned up a few times. The sample contains more than one DNA sequence encoding this CDR3. The chain has TRBV18 and TRBJ1-5; D possibly corresponds to TRBD1 (5 bases). CDR3 length equals 14 residues. Germline CDR1 and CDR2: KGHSH and LQKENI. The V gene lost 6 bases and the J gene lost 4 bases, with 13 bases spanning the gap. Written as DNA, the CDR3 is TGTGCCAGCTCTCCCGGGACTGCTAATCAGCCCCAGCATTTT. It codes for CASSPGTANQPQHF.

This chain uses TRBV18 with TRBJ2-2, with 11 positions matching TRBD1. V shed 2 bases, J shed 6 bases, and the junction held 11 bases outside the gene matches. The CDR3 has 18 residues. Germline CDR1 KGHSH, CDR2 LQKENI. The CDR3 reads CASSPTTGQGAGAGELFF. The CDR3 DNA is TGTGCCAGCTCACCAACCACAGGACAGGGGGCCGGGGCCGGGGAGCTGTTTTTT.

CDR3 loop: CASSPLRDSTGELFF. The CDR3 coding sequence is TGTGCCAGCTCACCACTAAGGGATTCCACCGGGGAGCTGTTTTTT. The rearrangement uses TRBV18 and TRBJ2-2; D unclear. Germline CDR1 KGHSH, CDR2 LQKENI. V lost 1 base and J 4 bases, leaving 10 bases between the germline ends. The CDR3 runs 15 residues. The whole variable domain, remainder taken from reference TRBV18 and TRBJ2-2, is NAGVMQNPRHLVRRRGQEARLRCSPMKGHSHVYWYRQLPEEGLKFMVYLQKENIIDESGMPKERFSAEFPKEGPSILRIQQVVRGDSAAYFCASSPLRDSTGELFFGEGSRLTVL.

The genes are TRBV4-3 and TRBJ2-2; tentative D call: TRBD1 (5 bases). Per germline, CDR1 LGHNA and CDR2 YSLEER. The CDR3 is 17 amino acids. V was cut by 1 base and J by 6 bases, with 18 bases left in between. The CDR3 DNA is TGCGCCAGCAGCCAAGCCACAGGAGATCCCAGGGCCGGGGAGCTGTTTTTT. This codes for CASSQATGDPRAGELFF.

The chain couples TRBV28 to TRBJ1-5; possible D gene TRBD1, 6 bases. Between the trimmed V and J ends, which lost 6 bases and 4 bases, there was a span of 16 bases. Germline CDR1 and CDR2: MDHEN and SYDVKM. There are 15 residues in the CDR3. CDR3 in DNA: TGTGCCAGCAGAAAACAGGGTTGGGGGAATCAGCCCCAGCATTTT. It codes for CASRKQGWGNQPQHF.

This clone was seen only a few times. V gene TRBV6-2 or TRBV6-3 combines with J gene TRBJ1-5; the D gene is possibly TRBD1 (6 bases). The germline V gene has CDR1 MNHEY and CDR2 SVGEGT. CDR3 length: 18 residues. V was pared by 2 bases and J by 4 bases, with 21 bases between. Written as DNA, the CDR3 is TGTGCCAGCAGTTACCCCCTCGGGGGGGGCTCGGTTAATCAGCCCCAGCATTTT. It translates to CASSYPLGGGSVNQPQHF.

CDR3 sequence reads: CASSRGTGRTNEKLFF. For the CDR3, the DNA is TGTGCCAGCTCACGGGGGACGGGACGAACTAATGAAAAACTGTTTTTT. The V gene is TRBV18, the J gene TRBJ1-4, with D possibly matching TRBD1 (5 bases). The V gene lost 4 bases and the J gene lost 1 base, with 13 bases spanning the gap. The CDR3 totals 16 residues. Germline V gene lookup returns CDR1 KGHSH and CDR2 LQKENI. Variable domain in full (rest from reference TRBV18 and TRBJ1-4): NAGVMQNPRHLVRRRGQEARLRCSPMKGHSHVYWYRQLPEEGLKFMVYLQKENIIDESGMPKERFSAEFPKEGPSILRIQQVVRGDSAAYFCASSRGTGRTNEKLFFGSGTQLSVL.

The chain is built from TRBV7-6 and TRBJ2-2; D remains unclear. This CDR3 has 18 residues. From germline, CDR1 is SGHVS and CDR2 FNYEAQ. With 0 bases removed from V and 4 bases from J, the gap between germline ends came to 18 bases. For the CDR3, the DNA is TGTGCCAGCAGCTTAGCGATTTTTATTACAGAAGGCACCGGGGAGCTGTTTTTT. Translating gives CASSLAIFITEGTGELFF.

This chain links TRBV25-1 with TRBJ1-3, with D perhaps TRBD1 (5 bases). CDR1 and CDR2 from the germline V gene are MGHDK and SYGVNS. This CDR3 comprises 12 residues. CDR3 protein: CAAGDFGNTIYF. CDR3 nucleotide sequence: TGTGCGGCGGGGGACTTTGGAAACACCATATATTTT.

The J gene is TRBJ1-2, the V gene TRBV7-2; 9 bases agree with TRBD1. Germline V gene sequence: CDR1 SGHTA, CDR2 FQGNSA. With 5 bases clipped from V and 6 bases from J, the junction kept 10 bases outside the gene matches. This CDR3 is 15 amino acids long. This CDR3 is CASSPGGGQGNGYTF. The CDR3 DNA reads as TGTGCCAGCAGCCCCGGGGGGGGACAGGGCAATGGCTACACCTTC.

V and J are TRBV3-1 (or the pseudogene TRBV3-2) and TRBJ2-2, with a possible D match to TRBD2 (6 bases). Trimming stripped 3 bases from V and 3 bases from J, with 11 bases between. Germline V gene lookup returns CDR1 LGHDT and CDR2 YNNKEL (reference sequence). This CDR3 is built from 15 residues. The CDR3 here is CASSQMRGYTGELFF. For the CDR3, the DNA is TGTGCCAGCAGCCAGATGCGGGGCTACACCGGGGAGCTGTTTTTT.

The CDR3 DNA is TGTGCCAGTATCCGGACAGGCATAACCGGGGAGCTGTTTTTT. Translated: CASIRTGITGELFF. The rearrangement links TRBV19 to TRBJ2-2, with 7 bases that match TRBD1. Germline trimming cut 7 bases from V and 5 bases from J; bases unmatched to any gene: 7. CDR3 length: 14 residues. Germline V gives CDR1 LNHDA, CDR2 SQIVND (reference sequence).

This chain links TRBV28 with TRBJ1-1, with no clear D. The CDR3 totals 12 residues. Germline loops: CDR1 MDHEN, CDR2 SYDVKM. V lost 6 bases and J 10 bases, leaving 15 bases between the germline ends. The CDR3 region is CASRNGPRVAFF. As DNA, the CDR3 is TGTGCCAGCAGAAATGGACCGAGAGTAGCTTTCTTT.

V and J are TRBV5-4 and TRBJ1-6, with 11 nucleotides matching TRBD1. V shed 9 bases, J shed 0 bases, and the junction held 5 bases outside the gene matches. This CDR3 has 16 residues. Germline V gives CDR1 SGHNT, CDR2 YYREEE (reference sequence). CDR3 coding DNA: TGTGCCACCCGGACAGGGGGCAGCTCCTATAATTCACCCCTCCACTTT. This encodes CATRTGGSSYNSPLHF.

The chain combines TRBV4-3 with TRBJ2-1; D gene ambiguous. The CDR3 loop spans 12 amino acids. Trimming cost V 2 bases and J 10 bases, with 9 bases left between them. The germline V gene has CDR1 LGHNA and CDR2 YSLEER. CDR3 residues: CASSQRPREQFF. The CDR3 DNA follows: TGCGCCAGCAGCCAAAGGCCCCGGGAGCAGTTCTTC.

About this clone itself: An end of the junction does not agree with germline; a read error may underlie this. The rearrangement joins TRBV7-7 to TRBJ2-6; a possible D gene is TRBD1 (6 bases). This CDR3 contains 14 residues. The germline V gene has CDR1 SSHAT and CDR2 FNYEAQ (reference sequence). The CDR3 bases are TGTGCTAGCAGCGCAGGGGCCGGGGCCAACGTCCTGACTTTC. It yields the protein CASSAGAGANVLTF.

V gene TRBV7-9 combines with J gene TRBJ1-2; D is ambiguous. Germline assignment: CDR1 SEHNR and CDR2 FQNEAQ (reference sequence). The V gene lost 1 base and the J gene lost 11 bases, with 8 bases spanning the gap. The CDR3 is 11 residues long. The CDR3 sequence: CASSLELRYTF. The DNA for the CDR3 is TGTGCCAGCAGCTTAGAACTGAGGTACACCTTC.

This clone was seen more than once but under ten times. The chain employs TRBV11-2 and TRBJ1-1; 8 bases agree with TRBD1. CDR1 is SGHAT and CDR2 is FQNNGV in the germline V gene. V lost 0 bases, J lost 7 bases, and 10 bases stayed unmatched. This CDR3 is built from 16 residues. The CDR3: CASSLDLGAGGREAFF. The DNA of the CDR3 is TGTGCCAGCAGCTTAGATCTAGGGGCAGGGGGCCGTGAAGCTTTCTTT.

The chain uses TRBV6-5 and TRBJ1-1; TRBD1 agrees at 7 bases. Per germline, CDR1 MNHEY and CDR2 SVGAGI. The CDR3 runs 14 residues. The trim removed 5 bases at V and 1 base at J, leaving 4 bases unmatched. The CDR3: CASSRQGWNTEAFF. As DNA, the CDR3 is TGTGCCAGCAGTAGACAGGGCTGGAACACTGAAGCTTTCTTT.